The 27 T cell receptor beta chains reported below all come from one sample, sequenced in a study of blood T cell repertoires in COVID-19. Sequencing used immunoSEQ multiplex PCR; TCRdb keeps in-frame clones, though not all of them. The table has 150,000 to 200,000 clones, approximately 90% seen once; the top ten hold 7%. Specimen: peripheral blood. Every receptor here comes from an elderly woman in a cohort sampled during active or convalescent COVID-19.

This chain's CDR3 is CASSPAGGPGNEQFF. The CDR3 DNA sequence: TGTGCCAGCTCACCGGCGGGGGGGCCCGGCAATGAGCAGTTCTTC. V gene TRBV18 combines with J gene TRBJ2-1; 9 nucleotides align to TRBD2. This CDR3 is built from 15 residues. Germline loops: CDR1 KGHSH, CDR2 LQKENI. Trimming cost V 3 bases and J 6 bases; bases outside gene matches: 6.

The chain links TRBV18 to TRBJ2-5, with D possibly being TRBD2 (6 bases). V lost 3 bases to trimming and J lost 2 bases, with 7 bases between them. The CDR3 is 13 amino acids. CDR1 is KGHSH and CDR2 is LQKENI in the germline V gene. The CDR3 here is CASSPGLQETQYF. CDR3 in DNA: TGTGCCAGCTCACCCGGACTACAAGAGACCCAGTACTTC.

J is TRBJ1-2 and V is TRBV2; D uncertain. The CDR3 has 11 amino acids. V lost 8 bases, J lost 6 bases, and 10 bases lay in between. In germline, CDR1 is SNHLY, CDR2 FYNNEI. Here the CDR3 reads CASGQIDGYTF. CDR3 sequence (DNA): TGTGCCAGCGGGCAGATCGATGGCTACACCTTC.

This chain joins TRBV7-9 and TRBJ1-1; the D gene is possibly TRBD1 (6 bases). The CDR3 loop spans 16 amino acids. V was pared by 4 bases and J by 4 bases, with 19 bases between. Looked up from germline, CDR1 is SEHNR and CDR2 is FQNEAQ (reference sequence). The CDR3 DNA reads as TGTGCCAGCAGCTACACAGGGCTTGCTAGGGTCACTGAAGCTTTCTTT. Amino acids: CASSYTGLARVTEAFF. The whole variable domain, remainder taken from reference TRBV7-9 and TRBJ1-1, is DTGVSQNPRHKITKRGQNVTFRCDPISEHNRLYWYRQTLGQGPEFLTYFQNEAQLEKSRLLSDRFSAERPKGSFSTLEIQRTEQGDSAMYLCASSYTGLARVTEAFFGQGTRLTVV.

The rearrangement links TRBV6-1 to TRBJ1-6; no firm D call. Germline CDR1 MNHNS, CDR2 SASEGT. V was clipped by 5 bases and J by 7 bases, with 12 bases between them. The CDR3 is 14 residues long. The CDR3 sequence: CASSTQIANSPLHF. CDR3 DNA sequence: TGTGCCAGCAGTACCCAGATAGCAAATTCACCCCTCCACTTT.

The chain joins TRBV11-2 to TRBJ2-5, with 12 bases fitting TRBD2. Losses at the gene ends were 1 base for V and 5 bases for J; bases not matched to a gene: 8. Germline lookup yields CDR1 SGHAT and CDR2 FQNNGV. This CDR3 is 17 amino acids long. CDR3 loop: CASSLGLLTSGSETQYF. As DNA, the CDR3 is TGTGCCAGCAGCTTAGGGCTTCTGACTAGCGGGAGTGAGACCCAGTACTTC.

This chain's CDR3 is CASSFGQFNTEAFF. CDR3 DNA sequence: TGCGCCAGCAGTTTCGGACAGTTTAACACTGAAGCTTTCTTT. This chain uses TRBV10-1 with TRBJ1-1; D is possibly TRBD1 (6 bases). The V gene's germline CDR1 is WNHNN and CDR2 SYGVQD (reference sequence). This CDR3 has 14 amino acids. Trimming left V 5 bases short and J 2 bases short, with 12 bases between.

This clone occurred a few times. This chain links TRBV7-2 with TRBJ1-3, with D perhaps matching TRBD1 (5 bases). Looked up from germline, CDR1 is SGHTA and CDR2 is FQGNSA. The V gene lost 3 bases and the J gene lost 0 bases, with 9 bases spanning the gap. The CDR3 sequence is 15 residues long. The CDR3 nucleotides are TGTGCCAGCAGCTTTTGGGGCGGCTCTGGAAACACCATATATTTT. Its translation is CASSFWGGSGNTIYF.

The chain employs TRBV4-1 and TRBJ2-2; D unclear. Looked up from germline, CDR1 is MGHRA and CDR2 is YSYEKL. This CDR3 spans 13 amino acids. The ends were cut back, 7 bases at V and 6 bases at J, with 12 bases in the middle. CDR3 sequence (DNA): TGCGCCAGCATGGAGCCTGGCGCCGGGGAGCTGTTTTTT. This translates into CASMEPGAGELFF.

The V and J genes are TRBV30 and TRBJ1-1, with a tentative D call TRBD1 (5 bases). Germline CDR1 is GTSNPN and CDR2 is SVGIG (reference sequence). The CDR3 runs to 14 residues. The V end lost 4 bases, the J end lost 6 bases, and 18 bases lay between the germline ends. The CDR3: CAWTNPRGKAEAFF. In DNA form, the CDR3 reads TGTGCCTGGACCAACCCCCGGGGGAAGGCTGAAGCTTTCTTT.

This clone has only a few counts. The CDR3 loop is CATSPRGWTEAFF. The CDR3 DNA follows: TGTGCCACCTCTCCTAGGGGATGGACTGAAGCTTTCTTT. The chain employs TRBV19 and TRBJ1-1; a possible D gene is TRBD1 (5 bases). Germline CDR1 reads LNHDA; CDR2 reads SQIVND (reference sequence). Between the trimmed V and J ends, which lost 10 bases and 5 bases, there was a span of 17 bases. The CDR3 contains 13 residues.

The chain joins TRBV19 to TRBJ1-5, with a tentative D call TRBD1 (6 bases). The V and J ends lost 3 bases and 0 bases respectively, with 21 bases between them. The CDR3 has 19 residues. Germline V gene data show CDR1 as LNHDA and CDR2 as SQIVND (reference sequence). In nucleotides, the CDR3 is TGTGCCAGTAGTATCGCTCCCGGGAGGGGGGGGGCTAGCAATCAGCCCCAGCATTTT. Protein sequence: CASSIAPGRGGASNQPQHF.

This chain uses TRBV20-1 with TRBJ1-5; D uncertain. The CDR3 has 13 amino acids. V lost 3 bases and J lost 3, with 9 bases in between. Germline loops: CDR1 DFQATT, CDR2 SNEGSKA (reference sequence). The CDR3 nucleotides read TGCAGTGCTAGTCCGGAGCACAATCAGCCCCAGCATTTT. Translating it yields CSASPEHNQPQHF.

The rearrangement uses TRBV19 and TRBJ1-5; a weak D match, TRBD1 (6 bases). The ends were cut back, 3 bases at V and 4 bases at J, with 10 bases in the middle. The CDR3 extends over 14 amino acids. Germline V CDR1 and CDR2: LNHDA, SQIVND (reference sequence). In DNA form, the CDR3 reads TGTGCCAGTAGTATGTATACAGGGAATCAGCCCCAGCATTTT. It is translated as CASSMYTGNQPQHF.

V gene TRBV7-2 combines with J gene TRBJ2-5, with TRBD1 matching 8 bases. The junction had 4 bases not matched to a gene; V was cut back by 2 bases and J by 2 bases. The CDR3 is 15 residues long. Germline CDR1 SGHTA, CDR2 FQGNSA. The CDR3 loop is CASSLSRTGQETQYF. The CDR3 DNA reads as TGTGCCAGCAGCTTAAGTCGGACAGGGCAAGAGACCCAGTACTTC.

Details on this clone: At one end, the junction sequence differs from germline, possibly due to a read error. This chain connects TRBV9 to TRBJ2-5, with D hard to call. This CDR3 comprises 13 residues. The V gene's germline CDR1 is SGDLS and CDR2 YYNGEE. CDR3 region: CASSVTDQEAQYF. CDR3 DNA sequence: TGTGCCAGCAGCGTAACGGATCAAGAGGCCCAGTACTTC.

This clone was detected only once. The V call is TRBV11-2, the J call TRBJ2-3; weak D call: TRBD2 (5 bases). With 5 bases removed from V and 0 bases from J, the gap between germline ends came to 15 bases. The CDR3 extends over 16 amino acids. Germline CDR1 and CDR2: SGHAT and FQNNGV. CDR3 nucleotide sequence: TGTGCCAGCAGCCGCTTACTCACGGGGAGCACAGATACGCAGTATTTT. It encodes CASSRLLTGSTDTQYF.

The chain uses TRBV19 and TRBJ1-2; no firm D call. Germline-derived CDR1 and CDR2 are LNHDA and SQIVND (reference sequence). The CDR3 runs to 13 residues. Trimming left V 3 bases short and J 4 bases short, with 9 bases between. The CDR3 sequence is CASSMSGSYGYTF. The CDR3 DNA reads TGTGCCAGTAGTATGAGTGGGAGCTATGGCTACACCTTC.

The rearrangement uses TRBV11-2 and TRBJ2-2; the D gene is possibly TRBD2 (6 bases). The length of the CDR3 is 15 residues. V lost 5 bases, J lost 4 bases, and 14 bases lay in between. Germline V lookup: CDR1 SGHAT, CDR2 FQNNGV. CDR3 region: CASSQRLVLTGELFF. CDR3 sequence (DNA): TGTGCCAGCAGCCAAAGACTAGTCCTCACCGGGGAGCTGTTTTTT.

This rearrangement joins TRBV5-1 to TRBJ2-7, with D possibly matching TRBD1 (5 bases). V was trimmed by 0 bases and J by 5 bases, leaving 12 bases between them. Germline V gene lookup returns CDR1 SGHRS and CDR2 YFSETQ. This CDR3 is built from 14 residues. In nucleotides, the CDR3 is TGCGCCAGCAGCTTGGTGGAGACAGACAACGAGCAGTACTTC. Translating gives CASSLVETDNEQYF.

V is TRBV12-5 and J is TRBJ2-7; tentatively, D is TRBD2 (6 bases). The ends were cut back, 3 bases at V and 4 bases at J, with 10 bases in the middle. Germline V CDR1 and CDR2: LGHNT, FRNRAP. There are 13 residues in the CDR3. Written as DNA, the CDR3 is TGTGCTAGTGGTTTTGGGACTGATTACGAGCAGTACGTC. Translated, it gives CASGFGTDYEQYV.

The chain employs TRBV19 and TRBJ2-5; 8 bases are shared with TRBD2. CDR3 length: 16 amino acids. V lost 5 bases and J lost 5; bases outside the gene matches: 13. CDR1 LNHDA and CDR2 SQIVND come from the germline V gene (reference sequence). CDR3 sequence (DNA): TGTGCCAGTAGTCCCGGGAGCGGGAGAAGGTCTGAGACCCAGTACTTC. Translated, it gives CASSPGSGRRSETQYF.

The rearrangement links TRBV15 to TRBJ2-3; 9 nucleotides match TRBD2. The J segment lost 2 bases and the V segment lost 3 bases, leaving 6 bases of the junction unmatched. Germline V gene data show CDR1 as LNHNV and CDR2 as YYDKDF (reference sequence). The CDR3 consists of 16 residues. The CDR3 region is CATSSRGGAFTDTQYF. In nucleotides, the CDR3 is TGTGCCACCAGCAGCCGCGGGGGGGCATTCACAGATACGCAGTATTTT.

This clone was seen just once. V is TRBV7-2 and J is TRBJ1-4; D ambiguous. With 3 bases removed from V and 7 bases from J, the gap between germline ends came to 9 bases. CDR1 and CDR2 (germline): SGHTA, FQGNSA. This CDR3 spans 13 amino acids. The CDR3 protein is CASSFQRGEKLFF. CDR3 bases: TGTGCCAGCAGCTTCCAACGGGGTGAAAAACTGTTTTTT.

The V gene is TRBV5-1, the J gene TRBJ1-1; 10 bases are shared with TRBD1. J was trimmed by 7 bases and V by 1 base; bases with no gene match: 7. Germline CDR1 reads SGHRS; CDR2 reads YFSETQ. The CDR3 contains 15 residues. CDR3 sequence reads: CASSLRDRGGDEAFF. The CDR3 DNA reads TGCGCCAGCAGCTTGAGGGACAGGGGTGGAGATGAAGCTTTCTTT.

The rearrangement links TRBV30 to TRBJ1-2; D call uncertain. The CDR3 is made up of 13 amino acids. In germline, CDR1 is GTSNPN, CDR2 SVGIG (reference sequence). Deletions cut 0 bases from V and 5 bases from J, with 10 bases between. The CDR3 reads CAWSVLSRYGYTF. The DNA of the CDR3 is TGTGCCTGGAGTGTCCTCAGTCGTTATGGCTACACCTTC.

In regard to this clone: Sequence at one end of the junction differs from germline and may be a read error. This chain connects TRBV25-1 to TRBJ2-1, with 8 bases lining up with TRBD1. This CDR3 is built from 13 residues. Germline CDR1 reads MGHDK; CDR2 reads SYGVNS. The CDR3 DNA follows: TGTGCCAGCAGTGAAGGCTGGACAGGGCTAAGGATCTTC. Translating gives CASSEGWTGLRIF.